The T cell receptor beta chain under discussion was sequenced for a study of T-cell memory formation after mild COVID-19. This CDR3 contains 13 residues. Trimming left V 0 bases short and J 3 bases short, with 6 bases between. CDR1 is MGHRA, CDR2 YSYEKL, per germline. Study outcomes and limitations: While clones contracting from day 15 to 85 were balanced between CD4 and CD8, later expanders leaned CD4+.

5'RACE with constant-segment primers built TCRalpha and TCRbeta cDNA libraries with UMIs. MiXCR was run by TCRdb on the 5' RACE reads, yielding one entry per CDR3 protein. The data contain approximately 390,000 distinct CDR3 sequences, approximately 15% of them singletons. As concerns this clonotype: Its antigen is undetermined.

The sequenced sample was PBMCs or a T cell subset sorted from them (not recorded which). This sequence was found in a young man who had mild COVID-19 (a few samples of this study predate the infection). Cell type and time point are not known. This chain links TRBV4-1 with TRBJ2-7; D is undetermined. The CDR3 loop is CASSQDERYEQYF. CDR3 nucleotide sequence: TGCGCCAGCAGCCAAGACGAGCGCTACGAGCAGTACTTC.